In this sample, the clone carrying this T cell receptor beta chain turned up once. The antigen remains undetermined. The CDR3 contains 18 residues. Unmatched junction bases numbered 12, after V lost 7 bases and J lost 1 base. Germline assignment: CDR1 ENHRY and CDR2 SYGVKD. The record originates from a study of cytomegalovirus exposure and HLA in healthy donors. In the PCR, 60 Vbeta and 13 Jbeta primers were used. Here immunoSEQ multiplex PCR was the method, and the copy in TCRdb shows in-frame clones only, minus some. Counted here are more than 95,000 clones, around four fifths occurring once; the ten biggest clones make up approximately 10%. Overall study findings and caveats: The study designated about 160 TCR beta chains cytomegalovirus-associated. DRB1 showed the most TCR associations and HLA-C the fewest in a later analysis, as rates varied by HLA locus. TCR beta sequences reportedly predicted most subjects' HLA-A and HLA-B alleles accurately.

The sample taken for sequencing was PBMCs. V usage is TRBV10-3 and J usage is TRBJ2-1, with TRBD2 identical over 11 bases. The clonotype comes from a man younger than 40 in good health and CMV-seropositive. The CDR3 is CAITPGSGRAGSYNEQFF. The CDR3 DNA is TGTGCCATCACCCCAGGTAGCGGGAGGGCCGGATCCTACAATGAGCAGTTCTTC.